What follows are 14 T cell receptor beta chains derived from one specimen sequenced in a study of Ad26.COV2.S vaccination and SARS-CoV-2 variants. The treatment was: roughly 19 received Ad26.COV2.S at low or high dose, single or two shots; a few received placebo; per-sample allocation not given. Specimens were obtained on day 63 following the first vaccine or placebo injection. TCRdb's table, derived via immunoSEQ multiplex PCR, lists solely in-frame clones and lacks some. The sample shows a few hundred thousand clones, 75% to 95% of them seen only once. The specimen was peripheral blood, collected in a trial of Ad26.COV2.S vaccine versus placebo. Every receptor here comes from a person aged 18 to 65 who received the Ad26.COV2.S COVID-19 vaccine or a placebo.

The CDR3 is CASSPQKLAHEQYF. As DNA, the CDR3 is TGTGCCAGCTCACCACAAAAACTAGCCCACGAGCAGTACTTC. The chain uses TRBV18 and TRBJ2-7; weak D call: TRBD2 (6 bases). V lost 1 base and J 5 bases, leaving 12 bases between the germline ends. The CDR3 loop spans 14 amino acids. The germline V gene has CDR1 KGHSH and CDR2 LQKENI.

The V gene is TRBV10-3, the J gene TRBJ1-1; D gene unclear. Germline CDR1 reads ENHRY; CDR2 reads SYGVKD. The length of the CDR3 is 19 residues. Trimming stripped 4 bases from V and 1 base from J, with 25 bases between. Written as DNA, the CDR3 is TGTGCCATCAGTGGCTCGGATAAGGTTGCGGCTTTGAGGAACACTGAAGCTTTCTTT. Translating gives CAISGSDKVAALRNTEAFF.

The V and J genes are TRBV3-1 (or the pseudogene TRBV3-2) and TRBJ2-1; no firm D call. CDR1 and CDR2 from the germline V gene are LGHDT and YNNKEL (reference sequence). The CDR3 has 13 residues. Trimming shortened V by 6 bases and J by 2 bases, and 8 bases separated the two germline ends. Written as DNA, the CDR3 is TGTGCCAGCAGGGGAATGACCTACAATGAGCAGTTCTTC. Translated: CASRGMTYNEQFF.

The chain links TRBV3-1 (or the pseudogene TRBV3-2) to TRBJ2-3; D gene unclear. Germline CDR1 LGHDT, CDR2 YNNKEL (reference sequence). The germline V and J ends were trimmed by 2 bases and 0 bases, with 6 bases remaining between them. The CDR3 has 14 amino acids. The CDR3 region has the DNA TGTGCCAGCAGCCAACACGGGAGCACAGATACGCAGTATTTT. The encoded protein is CASSQHGSTDTQYF.

The chain uses TRBV7-9 and TRBJ1-5; no clear D. The CDR3 totals 14 residues. The V end lost 7 bases, the J end lost 4 bases, and 14 bases lay between the germline ends. The germline V gene encodes CDR1 SEHNR and CDR2 FQNEAQ (reference sequence). The CDR3 reads CASTTATGNQPQHF. The CDR3 DNA follows: TGTGCCAGCACCACAGCCACCGGGAATCAGCCCCAGCATTTT.

V is TRBV9 and J is TRBJ2-1; 11 bases map to TRBD2. This CDR3 comprises 15 residues. The germline gives CDR1 SGDLS, CDR2 YYNGEE. Trimming cost V 4 bases and J 8 bases; bases outside gene matches: 8. The CDR3 loop reads CASSLTSGRTDEQFF. The DNA of the CDR3 is TGTGCCAGCAGCTTAACTAGCGGGAGAACGGATGAGCAGTTCTTC.

This chain links TRBV9 with TRBJ1-2; the D is unclear. This CDR3 is built from 13 residues. Germline V gene data show CDR1 as SGDLS and CDR2 as YYNGEE. V was cut by 3 bases and J by 6 bases, with 12 bases left in between. The CDR3 DNA reads TGTGCCAGCAGCGCTAAACTGACACATGGCTACACCTTC. Its protein is CASSAKLTHGYTF.

The chain uses TRBV7-3 and TRBJ2-7; maybe TRBD2 (6 bases). The CDR3 extends over 14 amino acids. V lost 6 bases and J lost 2, with 14 bases in between. Looked up from germline, CDR1 is SGHTA and CDR2 is FQGTGA. CDR3 sequence: CASRRAGNTYEQYF. Written as DNA, the CDR3 is TGTGCCAGCAGGCGTGCGGGGAATACCTACGAGCAGTACTTC.

This clone was found once. The V call is TRBV4-1, the J call TRBJ2-6; the D is unclear. CDR3 length equals 13 residues. Trimming cost V 1 base and J 11 bases, with 9 bases left between them. Looked up from germline, CDR1 is MGHRA and CDR2 is YSYEKL. This CDR3 is CASSQGRMDVLTF. CDR3 coding DNA: TGCGCCAGCAGCCAAGGGCGGATGGACGTCCTGACTTTC.

The J gene is TRBJ1-2, the V gene TRBV28; D gene unclear. This CDR3 comprises 13 residues. Germline CDR1 MDHEN, CDR2 SYDVKM. V shed 6 bases and J shed 3 bases, with 11 bases lying between them. The CDR3 DNA follows: TGTGCCAGCAGCTCCCCCGGGGACTATGGCTACACCTTC. It encodes CASSSPGDYGYTF.

The rearrangement links TRBV7-6 to TRBJ2-7, with 9 bases identical to TRBD2. Unmatched junction bases numbered 8, after V lost 1 base and J lost 7 bases. The germline CDR1 and CDR2 sequences are SGHVS and FNYEAQ. The CDR3 runs 15 residues. In nucleotides, the CDR3 is TGTGCCAGCAGCTTAGTTGCGGGAGGGGGCGGGGAGCAGTACTTC. Translated, it gives CASSLVAGGGGEQYF.

The rearrangement uses TRBV28 and TRBJ2-7; no firm D call. The CDR3 loop spans 13 amino acids. Germline assignment: CDR1 MDHEN and CDR2 SYDVKM. V lost 6 bases and J 7 bases, leaving 16 bases between the germline ends. The CDR3 nucleotides are TGTGCCAGCAGGCGCGGCTCCATTTTTGAGCAGTACTTC. This gives the protein CASRRGSIFEQYF.

The chain links TRBV5-5 to TRBJ2-5, with a tentative D call TRBD1 (7 bases). The CDR3 is made up of 15 amino acids. V lost 4 bases and J lost 1, with 14 bases in between. Germline CDR1 and CDR2: SGHKS and YYEKEE (reference sequence). As DNA, the CDR3 is TGTGCCAGCAGCAACCAGGGGGGTATCCAAGAGACCCAGTACTTC. Translating it yields CASSNQGGIQETQYF.

This chain links TRBV19 with TRBJ2-7, with D perhaps TRBD1 or TRBD2 (5 bases each). V was shortened by 3 bases and J by 2 bases, with 11 bases between the two germline ends. The CDR3 has 14 residues. Germline assignment: CDR1 LNHDA and CDR2 SQIVND (reference sequence). The CDR3 loop reads CASSIDRGAYEQYF. CDR3 nucleotides: TGTGCCAGTAGTATTGACCGGGGCGCCTACGAGCAGTACTTC.